The 25 T cell receptor beta chains in this list originate from one sample, sequenced in a study of T cells in Graves' hyperthyroidism and ophthalmopathy. Regions amplified from RNA transcripts were the TCR beta CDR3 regions. The primer set for the first-round RT-PCR of the TCR CDR3 was HTBI. TCRdb ran MiXCR on the multiplex PCR reads and lists one entry per CDR3 protein. The sample includes 600,000 to 650,000 distinct CDR3 sequences, 16% seen only once; the top ten take around 4%. Sequencing was carried out using blood. Every receptor here comes from a woman aged 30 to 39 with Graves' hyperthyroidism.

This clonotype occurred many times. The J gene is TRBJ2-1, the V gene TRBV20-1; tentatively, D is TRBD2 (5 bases). Germline lookup yields CDR1 DFQATT and CDR2 SNEGSKA (reference sequence). V was cut by 2 bases and J by 10 bases, with 15 bases left in between. The CDR3 consists of 13 residues. The CDR3 nucleotides are TGCAGTGCTAGACCGGGGTCGGCCGGGGAGCAGTTCTTC. Translating gives CSARPGSAGEQFF.

This clonotype was found many times. V is TRBV7-8 and J is TRBJ2-7, with D possibly matching TRBD2 (6 bases). This CDR3 comprises 15 residues. V lost 5 bases, J lost 1 base, and 15 bases lay in between. Germline V gives CDR1 SGHVS, CDR2 FQNEAQ. This CDR3 is CASSDAGTGSYEQYF. In DNA, the CDR3 is TGTGCCAGCAGCGATGCCGGGACTGGTTCCTACGAGCAGTACTTC.

This clonotype turned up a few times. The chain recombines TRBV4-2 with TRBJ2-3; D may correspond to TRBD1 or TRBD2 (5 bases each). Germline values: CDR1 LGHNA, CDR2 YNFKEQ. V was trimmed by 0 bases and J by 2 bases, leaving 12 bases between them. The CDR3 loop spans 16 amino acids. CDR3 DNA: TGTGCCAGCAGCCAAGACGGGGCAGAATTCACAGATACGCAGTATTTT. It specifies CASSQDGAEFTDTQYF.

The table lists this clonotype with a few counts. The V gene is TRBV11-2, the J gene TRBJ2-2; D is undetermined. Trimming pared 3 bases from V and 7 bases from J, leaving 6 bases between. The CDR3 totals 12 residues. The germline V gene has CDR1 SGHAT and CDR2 FQNNGV. CDR3 in amino acids: CASSFQVGELFF. Here the CDR3 DNA reads TGTGCCAGCAGCTTTCAAGTCGGGGAGCTGTTTTTT.

This clonotype appeared a few times. The chain carries TRBV9 and TRBJ1-6; a weak D match, TRBD1 (6 bases). V lost 0 bases and J 9 bases, leaving 13 bases between the germline ends. The CDR3 length is 15 residues. Germline V gene data show CDR1 as SGDLS and CDR2 as YYNGEE. CDR3 region: CASSVDTGLTSPLHF. The CDR3 bases are TGTGCCAGCAGCGTAGACACAGGGTTGACTTCACCCCTCCACTTT.

The genes are TRBV7-9 and TRBJ2-5; 10 bases fit TRBD2. V lost 2 bases and J lost 2; bases outside the gene matches: 8. This CDR3 is 17 amino acids long. From germline, CDR1 is SEHNR and CDR2 FQNEAQ (reference sequence). The CDR3 DNA is TGTGCCAGCAGCTTATATGAAGGGACTAGCGTACAAGAGACCCAGTACTTC. Translating it yields CASSLYEGTSVQETQYF.

Here the CDR3 reads CASSPDSTTYEQYF. The DNA for the CDR3 is TGCGCCAGCAGCCCCGACAGTACGACCTACGAGCAGTACTTC. The chain recombines TRBV4-3 with TRBJ2-7; D perhaps matches TRBD1 (5 bases). V lost 4 bases and J 2 bases, leaving 12 bases between the germline ends. Germline CDR1 reads LGHNA; CDR2 reads YSLEER. The CDR3 length is 14 residues.

This clonotype has a count of ten or more. This sequence joins TRBV12-3 or TRBV12-4 and TRBJ2-7; no clear D. The CDR3 consists of 11 residues. The V end was cut by 6 bases, the J end by 6 bases, with 9 bases between. CDR3 in amino acids: CASSASGEQYF. CDR3 sequence (DNA): TGTGCCAGCAGCGCCTCGGGCGAGCAGTACTTC.

The chain is built from TRBV6-1 and TRBJ2-7; 10 bases are a match to TRBD2. The CDR3 length is 15 residues. CDR1 is MNHNS, CDR2 SASEGT, per germline. V trimming: 7 bases; J trimming: 5 bases; junction bases outside the gene matches: 11. The CDR3: CASTLTSGTLNEQYF. The CDR3 DNA follows: TGTGCCAGCACCCTAACTAGCGGGACGTTAAACGAGCAGTACTTC.

This clonotype was picked up many times. This chain links TRBV7-3 with TRBJ1-5; D gene ambiguous. The V end lost 5 bases, the J end lost 3 bases, and 14 bases lay between the germline ends. This CDR3 comprises 15 residues. Germline loops: CDR1 SGHTA, CDR2 FQGTGA. The CDR3 reads CASSPLPAPNQPQHF. The CDR3 DNA reads TGTGCCAGCAGCCCCCTACCGGCCCCCAATCAGCCCCAGCATTTT.

V usage is TRBV11-2 and J usage is TRBJ2-5, with a possible D match to TRBD1 (6 bases). The V gene lost 5 bases and the J gene lost 2 bases, with 12 bases spanning the gap. The CDR3 spans 14 residues. Germline V gene sequence: CDR1 SGHAT, CDR2 FQNNGV. CDR3: CASSSGQLQETQYF. CDR3 bases: TGTGCCAGCAGCAGCGGACAGCTTCAAGAGACCCAGTACTTC.

This clonotype turned up a few times. This chain connects TRBV29-1 to TRBJ2-3; the D gene is possibly TRBD2 (5 bases). The germline V gene encodes CDR1 SQVTM and CDR2 ANQGSEA. With 6 bases removed from V and 0 bases from J, the gap between germline ends came to 16 bases. This CDR3 has 15 amino acids. The CDR3 loop reads CSVQVDYTSTDTQYF. The DNA for the CDR3 is TGCAGCGTCCAGGTCGACTATACTAGCACAGATACGCAGTATTTT.

This clonotype was counted between two and nine times. The chain is built from TRBV7-9 and TRBJ2-1; 7 nucleotides align to TRBD1. CDR1 is SEHNR and CDR2 is FQNEAQ in the germline V gene (reference sequence). The CDR3 contains 15 residues. After removal of 3 bases from V and 5 bases from J, the junction contained 7 bases not matched to a gene. The CDR3 coding sequence is TGTGCCAGCAGCTTTCCGGGACAGTACGACAATGAGCAGTTCTTC. This sequence encodes CASSFPGQYDNEQFF.

This clonotype was counted ten times or more. The chain joins TRBV28 to TRBJ1-2; 7 bases align to TRBD1. Germline-derived CDR1 and CDR2 are MDHEN and SYDVKM. The V segment lost 3 bases and the J segment 2 bases; nucleotides outside the gene matches: 3. CDR3 length equals 14 residues. This CDR3 reads CASSLSRGNYGYTF. In DNA, the CDR3 is TGTGCCAGCAGTTTGTCCAGGGGGAACTATGGCTACACCTTC.

The gene calls are TRBV4-2 and TRBJ1-4, with D maybe TRBD1 (6 bases). CDR1 is LGHNA, CDR2 YNFKEQ, per germline. V lost 4 bases and J lost 2, with 20 bases in between. This CDR3 is built from 18 residues. CDR3: CASSLPKSPTGTNEKLFF. The CDR3, as DNA: TGTGCCAGCAGCCTCCCTAAGTCTCCAACAGGGACTAATGAAAAACTGTTTTTT.

This clonotype was observed a handful of times. This chain uses TRBV4-1 with TRBJ2-7; TRBD2 agrees at 7 bases. Germline V lookup: CDR1 MGHRA, CDR2 YSYEKL. J was trimmed by 3 bases and V by 1 base; bases with no gene match: 18. The CDR3 covers 19 residues. CDR3 DNA sequence: TGCGCCAGCAGCCAAGTTGGCGGACTAGGGTGGGAAGTGAGCTACGAGCAGTACTTC. Its protein product is CASSQVGGLGWEVSYEQYF.

This clonotype appeared many times. The chain is built from TRBV11-2 and TRBJ2-5, with D perhaps matching TRBD1 or TRBD2 (5 bases each). Germline CDR1 SGHAT, CDR2 FQNNGV. V was clipped by 3 bases and J by 3 bases, with 11 bases between them. This CDR3 region has 14 residues. CDR3 sequence: CASSLLLGEETQYF. CDR3 DNA sequence: TGTGCCAGCAGCTTGCTACTGGGGGAAGAGACCCAGTACTTC.

The chain has TRBV6-1 and TRBJ1-1; D perhaps matches TRBD1 (6 bases). This CDR3 spans 14 amino acids. Germline CDR1 reads MNHNS; CDR2 reads SASEGT. Trimming removed 2 bases from V and 11 bases from J, with 18 bases in between. The CDR3 region is CASSERWGGPWAFF. The CDR3 region has the DNA TGTGCCAGCAGTGAAAGGTGGGGGGGCCCTTGGGCTTTCTTT.

Notes on this clonotype: The junction does not match germline at one end; this may be a read error. The chain recombines TRBV5-1 with TRBJ2-5, with D possibly called TRBD1 or TRBD2 (5 bases each). This CDR3 spans 15 amino acids. CDR1 and CDR2 from the germline V gene are SGHRS and YFSETQ. The CDR3 sequence: CASSLGLGAAETQYF. The DNA of the CDR3 is TGTGCCAGCAGCTTGGGGCTCGGGGCCGCAGAGACCCAGTACTTC.

The CDR3 DNA follows: TGCAGCGTTGAAACGGAGAGCTCCTACAATGAGCAGTTCTTC. Translated, it gives CSVETESSYNEQFF. The chain combines TRBV29-1 with TRBJ2-1; no definite D call. CDR1 and CDR2 (germline): SQVTM, ANQGSEA. The CDR3 has 14 amino acids. Trimming pared 2 bases from V and 0 bases from J, leaving 8 bases between.

The chain employs TRBV3-1 and TRBJ1-5; weak D call: TRBD1 (5 bases). The CDR3 has 16 amino acids. Germline values: CDR1 LGHDT, CDR2 YNNKEL (reference sequence). V dropped 0 bases and J dropped 7 bases, with 16 bases sitting between them. CDR3: CASSQEGTGSEQPQHF. In nucleotides, the CDR3 is TGTGCCAGCAGCCAAGAGGGTACAGGATCCGAACAGCCCCAGCATTTT.

This clonotype has at least ten counts. The chain has TRBV28 and TRBJ1-5; D is unresolved. The germline V gene encodes CDR1 MDHEN and CDR2 SYDVKM. This CDR3 spans 17 amino acids. Deletions cut 8 bases from V and 3 bases from J, with 23 bases between. CDR3 sequence reads: CASSLGWPSYLNQPQHF. The CDR3 DNA follows: TGTGCCAGCTCCCTAGGGTGGCCATCATACCTCAATCAGCCCCAGCATTTT.

Worth noting for this clonotype: The junction shows a germline mismatch at one end, possibly a read error. The chain couples TRBV10-2 to TRBJ2-3, with D maybe TRBD2 (5 bases). Germline V gives CDR1 WSHSY, CDR2 SAAADI. The CDR3 is made up of 13 amino acids. The CDR3 DNA sequence: TGTGCCAGTAGGGAGTCTAGCACAGATACGCAGTATTTT. Translation: CASRESSTDTQYF.

Concerning this clonotype: The junction departs from the called germline gene at one end, perhaps through a read error. J is TRBJ1-1 and V is TRBV28; maybe TRBD1 (5 bases). The CDR3 runs to 16 residues. Germline V gives CDR1 MDHEN, CDR2 SYDVKM. The CDR3 nucleotides are TGTGCCAGCGGACCCAAGTATAGGACGGAGGACACTAAAGCTTTCTTT. Amino acid sequence: CASGPKYRTEDTKAFF.

Comments on this clonotype: A much larger clone differs from this one at a single base, so this may be a read error. The genes are TRBV7-9 and TRBJ2-1; the D call may be TRBD1 or TRBD2 (5 bases each). This CDR3 region has 14 residues. CDR1 and CDR2 from the germline V gene are SEHNR and FQNEAQ (reference sequence). The CDR3 DNA sequence: TGTGCCTGCAGCTCGGGACCTCGGTCCCATGAGCAGTTCTTC. Its translation is CACSSGPRSHEQFF.